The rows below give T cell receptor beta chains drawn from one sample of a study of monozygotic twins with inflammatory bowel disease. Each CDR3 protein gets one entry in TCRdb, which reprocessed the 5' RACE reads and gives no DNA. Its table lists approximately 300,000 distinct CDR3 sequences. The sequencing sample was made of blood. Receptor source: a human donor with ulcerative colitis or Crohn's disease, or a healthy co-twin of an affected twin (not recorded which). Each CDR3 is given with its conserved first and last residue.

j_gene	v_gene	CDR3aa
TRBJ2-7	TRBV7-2	CASSLRLSGVEQYF
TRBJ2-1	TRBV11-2	CASSPRVQRGRKYNEQFF
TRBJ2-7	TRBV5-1	CASSLGGSGRSYEQYF
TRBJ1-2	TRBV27	CASSLTGVGYGYTF
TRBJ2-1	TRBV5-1	CASSLVSGASYNEQFF
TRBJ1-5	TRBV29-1	CSVVVEGGIGNQPQHF
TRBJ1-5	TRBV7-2	CASSLANDIWVRGLQPQHF
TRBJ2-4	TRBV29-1	CSVGEGKNIQYF
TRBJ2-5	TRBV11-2	CASSLRGQGGEETQYF
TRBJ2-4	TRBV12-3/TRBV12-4	CASSPRTSGFFIQYF
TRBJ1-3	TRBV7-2	CASSTLPSISGNTIYF
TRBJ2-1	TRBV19	CASSMLRTVYNEQFF
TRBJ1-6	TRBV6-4	CASSERGPNRGFNSPLHF
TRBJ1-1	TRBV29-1	CSASTNRGTEAFF
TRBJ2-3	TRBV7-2	CASSLDTPPDTQYF
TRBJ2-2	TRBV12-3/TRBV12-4	CASTRGAIGELFF
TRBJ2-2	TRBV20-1	CSAARDRGSGELFF
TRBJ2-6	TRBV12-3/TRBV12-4	CASRRQGSGANVLTF
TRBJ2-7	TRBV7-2	CASSFELPVSDEQYF
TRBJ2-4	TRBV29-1	CSVEAPPRTSGIAKNIQYF
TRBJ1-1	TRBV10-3	CAIGTGDLNTEAFF
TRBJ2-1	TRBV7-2	CASSSGQIEQFF
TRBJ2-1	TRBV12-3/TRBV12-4	CPTMFDRIEGEQFF
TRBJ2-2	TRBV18	CASSSWDPTTGELFF
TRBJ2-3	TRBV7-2	CASSANRDPLVVNTQYF
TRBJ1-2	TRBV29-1	CSAGDANYGYTF
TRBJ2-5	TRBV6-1	CASSITTGKETQYF
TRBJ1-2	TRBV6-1	CASSEADWGTYGYTF
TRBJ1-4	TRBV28	CASSQTGTYERLFF
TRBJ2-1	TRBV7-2	CASSPGTSEFF
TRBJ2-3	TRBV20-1	CSARSGKGGGDTQYF
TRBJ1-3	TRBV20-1	CSARDRGNTIYF
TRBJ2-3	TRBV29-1	CSVGHTQSTDTQYF
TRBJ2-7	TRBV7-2	CASSALQGYEQYF
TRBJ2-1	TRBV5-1	CASSLRTSASHNEQFF
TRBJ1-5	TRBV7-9	CASSLARGEPLF
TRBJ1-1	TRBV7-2	CASSLVDINTEAFF
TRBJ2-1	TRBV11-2	CASRPWSSYNEQFF
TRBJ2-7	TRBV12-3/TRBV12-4	CASGSRDSDYEQYF
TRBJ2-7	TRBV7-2	CASSLGLGVWSYEQYF
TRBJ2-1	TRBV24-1	CATSDFWQGNEQFF
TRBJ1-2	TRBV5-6	CASSELDRGTDGYTF
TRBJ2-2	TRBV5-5	CASSPVMGQNTGELFF
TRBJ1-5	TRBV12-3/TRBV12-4	CASSLVSVAYQPQHF
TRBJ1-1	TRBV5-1	CASSLRGQANTEAFF
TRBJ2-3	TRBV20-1	CSALYRVWADTQYF
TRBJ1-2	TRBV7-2	CASIRVGRRSYTF
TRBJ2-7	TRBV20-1	CSASSILAGPSYEQYF
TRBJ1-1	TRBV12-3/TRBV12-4	CASSLAGVLKTEAFF
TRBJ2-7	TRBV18	CASSQGLAGAIGAYEQYF
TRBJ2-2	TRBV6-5	CASSYPTVTGELFF
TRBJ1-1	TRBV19	CASSIRQGGTEAFF
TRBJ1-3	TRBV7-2	CASTRQGVNTIYF